A single sample is the source of the 10 T cell receptor beta chains below, sequenced in a study of T cell clonality in common variable immunodeficiency. The repertoire was sequenced with immunoSEQ multiplex PCR; TCRdb's copy has only in-frame clones and lacks some. Observed are approximately 56,000 clones, no singletons, with the top ten taking 2% to 2.5%. Sequences were obtained from peripheral blood mononuclear cells. These receptors were taken from a person between 18 and 75 years old in good health.

A note on this clone: A junction end diverges from the germline sequence, so it may reflect a read error. The read ends 3 residues early relative to the CDR3; the germline J gene fills the gap. Other DNA sequences from this sample encode an identical CDR3 as well. This sequence joins TRBV7-8 and TRBJ1-3, with D tentatively TRBD1 (5 bases). Looked up from germline, CDR1 is SGHVS and CDR2 is FQNEAQ. This CDR3 has 16 residues. CDR3 DNA, as far as it was read: TGTGCCAGCAGTCGAAAAGGGGCCTCCTCTGGAAACACA. It encodes CASSRKGASSGNT. The whole CDR3 reads CASSRKGASSGNTIYF.

This clone was counted at least ten times. The observed sequence ends 3 residues before the CDR3 terminus, with the missing tail filled in from the germline J gene. The rearrangement uses TRBV2 and TRBJ2-7; D might be TRBD1 (5 bases). Per the germline V gene, CDR1 is SNHLY and CDR2 is FYNNEI. The CDR3 consists of 15 residues. Trimming cost V 1 base and J 2 bases, with 12 bases left between them. The CDR3 sequence is CASSEDVGPAYEQYF. CDR3 DNA (partial): TGTGCCAGCAGTGAAGACGTGGGGCCTGCCTACGAG.

This clone was counted at least ten times. Read sequence stops 3 residues before the CDR3 end, and the germline J gene provides the missing end. The V and J genes are TRBV6-2 or TRBV6-3 and TRBJ2-5; 7 bases align to TRBD1. This CDR3 region has 13 residues. The trim removed 6 bases at V and 5 bases at J, leaving 6 bases unmatched. CDR1 is MNHEY, CDR2 SVGEGT, per germline. CDR3 DNA (partial): TGTGCCAGCAGAAAAACAGGGGAGGAGACC. Encoded protein: CASRKTGEET. The full CDR3 protein reads CASRKTGEETQYF.

This clone has at least ten counts. The read ends 3 residues early relative to the CDR3; the germline J gene fills the gap. This chain connects TRBV11-2 to TRBJ2-3; a possible D gene is TRBD1 (5 bases). Trimming stripped 0 bases from V and 1 base from J, with 8 bases between. Germline V gives CDR1 SGHAT, CDR2 FQNNGV. This CDR3 region has 15 residues. CDR3 DNA (partial): TGTGCCAGCAGCTTAGATCAGGGTGGCACAGATACG. This codes for CASSLDQGGTDT. In full, the CDR3 is CASSLDQGGTDTQYF.

To note about this clone: The read terminates 3 residues before the CDR3 end, so the remaining end is supplied by the germline J gene. The chain is built from TRBV5-5 and TRBJ2-3, with 9 bases that match TRBD1. CDR1 SGHKS and CDR2 YYEKEE come from the germline V gene (reference sequence). The CDR3 has 15 residues. J was trimmed by 4 bases and V by 0 bases; bases with no gene match: 3. CDR3 bases read: TGTGCCAGCAGCTTGGGTGGACAGGGGCCAGATACG. Protein: CASSLGGQGPDT. From start to end, the CDR3 is CASSLGGQGPDTQYF.

This clone was counted only a few times. The read ends 3 residues shy of where the CDR3 ends; the end is completed using the germline J gene. Other DNA sequences in this specimen translate into the identical CDR3. This chain uses TRBV6-2 or TRBV6-3 with TRBJ1-2; D perhaps matches TRBD1 (5 bases). CDR3 size: 15 residues. CDR1 and CDR2 from the germline V gene are MNHEY and SVGEGT. The V and J ends lost 4 bases and 3 bases respectively, with 15 bases between them. The CDR3 loop is CASSSSGSLYYGYTF. The sequenced CDR3 bases are TGTGCCAGCAGTTCTTCAGGGTCCTTATACTATGGC.

To note about this clone: Read sequence stops 3 residues before the CDR3 end, and the germline J gene provides the missing end. V gene TRBV7-7 combines with J gene TRBJ2-3; possible D gene TRBD2, 6 bases. Trimming took 7 bases from V and 6 from J, leaving 8 bases between them. The CDR3 is 11 residues long. The germline CDR1 and CDR2 sequences are SSHAT and FNYEAQ (reference sequence). The sequenced part of the CDR3 DNA is TGTGCCAGCATGGCGGGGGATACG. Protein product: CASMAGDT. The whole CDR3 sequence reads CASMAGDTQYF.

This clone was seen a few times. The sequenced fragment ends 3 residues before the CDR3 boundary, so the rest is inferred from the germline J gene. The chain employs TRBV7-2 and TRBJ1-3; tentatively, D is TRBD1 (6 bases). Germline CDR1 reads SGHTA; CDR2 reads FQGNSA. The V end lost 0 bases, the J end lost 0 bases, and 9 bases lay between the germline ends. The CDR3 spans 16 residues. CDR3 DNA, as far as it was read: TGTGCCAGCAGCTTAGCCGGGACACTCTCTGGAAACACC. This codes for CASSLAGTLSGNT. The whole CDR3 sequence reads CASSLAGTLSGNTIYF. Full variable domain (rest looked up from reference TRBV7-2 and TRBJ1-3): GAGVSQSPSNKVTEKGKDVELRCDPISGHTALYWYRQSLGQGLEFLIYFQGNSAPDKSGLPSDRFSAERTGGSVSTLTIQRTQQEDSAVYLCASSLAGTLSGNTIYFGEGSWLTVV.

There are many counts of this clone. The read falls 3 residues short of the CDR3 end, and the missing part is taken from the germline J gene. V and J are TRBV20-1 and TRBJ2-3, with a weak D call TRBD1 (6 bases). The germline V and J ends were trimmed by 6 bases and 2 bases, with 12 bases remaining between them. Germline values: CDR1 DFQATT, CDR2 SNEGSKA (reference sequence). This CDR3 is 13 amino acids long. CDR3 bases read: TGCAGTGCCACCACAGGGACCACAGATACG. Amino acid sequence: CSATTGTTDT. The whole CDR3 is CSATTGTTDTQYF.

A remark on this clone: The observed sequence ends 3 residues before the CDR3 terminus, with the missing tail filled in from the germline J gene. V and J are TRBV7-9 and TRBJ2-4, with 7 bases matching TRBD1. CDR1 is SEHNR, CDR2 FQNEAQ, per germline (reference sequence). The CDR3 is made up of 12 amino acids. The CDR3 bases that were read are TGTGCCAGCGTTGGGACAGACTATGGT. Protein product: CASVGTDYG. The full CDR3 sequence reads CASVGTDYGQYF.